This T cell receptor (beta chain) emerged from a study of cytomegalovirus exposure and HLA in healthy donors. Turning to the study itself: An analysis done earlier identified 95 million to 140 million unique TCR beta sequences from about 179 million T cells.

General study results and limits: Sequences of the TCR beta chain were said to predict the HLA-A and HLA-B alleles of most subjects accurately. Investigators reported approximately 150 TCR beta chains as tied to cytomegalovirus. Presence/absence analyses rested on an assumption that sequencing depth was roughly uniform across donors.

PCR primers comprised 60 Vbeta and 13 Jbeta primers. TCRdb keeps only in-frame clones here, not all; method: immunoSEQ multiplex PCR. The repertoire has about 190,000 clones, about 90% of them found once; the top ten carry roughly 0.98%. This CDR3 region has 14 residues. CDR1 is ENHRY, CDR2 SYGVKD, per germline. V dropped 8 bases and J dropped 6; count of bases not matched to a gene: 13. As concerns this clone: What it binds is not known.

Sequencing was done on a sample of PBMCs. The chain has TRBV10-3 and TRBJ2-7, with 7 bases aligning to TRBD2. The sequence came from a boy aged 2 to 10 in good health and CMV-seronegative. The CDR3: CAIEDGEGSSEQYF. The CDR3 DNA follows: TGTGCCATCGAGGACGGGGAGGGGTCGAGCGAGCAGTACTTC.